The rows below give T cell receptor beta chains drawn from one sample of a study of T cell changes during pregnancy in multiple sclerosis. Produced via immunoSEQ multiplex PCR; TCRdb's table is partial and in-frame only. The table has fewer than 50,000 clones, approximately 90% seen once. The sample in question was CD8+ T cells from peripheral blood mononuclear cells, obtained after pregnancy. The receptors were sampled from a female donor with multiple sclerosis, enrolled in a pregnancy study. The CDR3 runs from the conserved cysteine through the conserved F or W. The D gene is left open where the match is weak. The listing skips clone size in some rows; elsewhere it reads once, few, many or a size class.

>-|TRBJ2-7|TRBV19|-
CASSIGGTYEQYF
TGTGCCAGTAGTATTGGGGGGACTTACGAGCAGTACTTC
>TRBD1|TRBJ2-4|TRBV27|-
CASSWTGEDIQYF
TGTGCCAGCAGTTGGACAGGGGAAGACATTCAGTACTTC
>-|TRBJ1-5|TRBV2|-
CASSAGSHGNQPQHF
TGTGCCAGCAGTGCGGGGTCCCATGGCAATCAGCCCCAGCATTTT
>TRBD2|TRBJ2-1|TRBV27|-
CASRIAGGFNEQFF
TGTGCCAGCAGGATAGCGGGGGGGTTCAATGAGCAGTTCTTC
>TRBD2|TRBJ2-3|TRBV7-9|once
CASSGSGGHSLKTDTQYF
TGTGCCAGCAGCGGGAGCGGGGGGCACTCCCTTAAGACAGATACGCAGTATTTT
>-|TRBJ1-3|TRBV7-6|-
CASSFKEPAAGLLDTIYF
TGTGCCAGCAGCTTTAAAGAACCGGCAGCGGGTTTATTAGACACCATATATTTT
>TRBD2|TRBJ2-3|TRBV25-1|-
CASGGQRGAPDTQYF
TGTGCCAGCGGGGGACAGCGGGGGGCCCCAGATACGCAGTATTTT
>-|TRBJ2-1|TRBV7-9|-
CASRESGNEQFF
TGTGCCAGCAGAGAGAGCGGCAATGAGCAGTTCTTC
>TRBD2|TRBJ2-3|TRBV19|-
CASSIGSGGGSDTQYF
TGTGCCAGTAGTATAGGAAGCGGGGGAGGCTCAGATACGCAGTATTTT
>-|TRBJ2-3|TRBV7-9|-
CASSFQRAIGDTQYF
TGTGCCAGCAGCTTCCAGCGAGCCATTGGAGATACGCAGTATTTT
>-|TRBJ1-2|TRBV9|-
CASSVADRTGLGGYTF
TGTGCCAGCAGCGTAGCCGACCGAACAGGGCTTGGTGGCTACACCTTC
>-|TRBJ2-7|TRBV13|-
CASSPIRNYEQYF
TGTGCCAGCAGCCCAATCAGGAATTACGAGCAGTACTTC
>TRBD2|TRBJ2-1|TRBV6-5|-
CASRLAGGPSFF
TGTGCCAGCAGACTAGCGGGGGGGCCGTCGTTCTTC
>TRBD2|TRBJ2-5|TRBV6-1|-
CASSGLAGAQETQYF
TGTGCCAGCAGTGGCTTAGCGGGGGCCCAAGAGACCCAGTACTTC
>TRBD1|TRBJ1-4|TRBV5-5|-
CASSLVSRQGAVGNEKLFF
TGTGCCAGCAGCTTGGTCAGTAGGCAGGGGGCTGTCGGTAATGAAAAACTGTTTTTT
>-|TRBJ1-4|TRBV7-9|-
CASSSPRGGGNEKLFF
TGTGCCAGCAGCTCCCCCCGGGGAGGGGGTAATGAAAAACTGTTTTTT
>TRBD1|TRBJ2-1|TRBV7-3|once
CASSFEGANEQFF
TGTGCCAGCAGTTTCGAGGGGGCCAATGAGCAGTTCTTC
>-|TRBJ2-7|TRBV7-9|once
CASSPGNQPHEQYF
TGTGCCAGCAGCCCCGGGAACCAGCCCCACGAGCAGTACTTC
>-|TRBJ2-2|TRBV27|-
CASSLSGGPGELFF
TGTGCCAGCAGTTTATCCGGGGGGCCCGGGGAGCTGTTTTTT
>-|TRBJ2-3|TRBV21-1|-
CASSKVLGFSTDTQYF
TGTGCCAGCAGCAAAGTCCTCGGTTTTAGCACAGATACGCAGTATTTT
>-|TRBJ2-1|TRBV6-1|-
CATEAAHNEQFF
TGTGCCACGGAGGCGGCCCACAATGAGCAGTTCTTC
>-|TRBJ2-7|TRBV27|-
CASSDRNYEQYF
TGTGCCAGCTCCGACAGGAACTACGAGCAGTACTTC
>-|TRBJ1-2|TRBV10-2|-
CASKEREVAYGYTF
TGCGCCAGCAAAGAAAGGGAGGTGGCCTATGGCTACACCTTC
>-|TRBJ2-1|TRBV5-1|-
CASRPPGYNEQFF
TGCGCCAGCAGGCCCCCGGGTTACAATGAGCAGTTCTTC
>TRBD1|TRBJ1-1|TRBV5-1|-
CASSSGQGTFLNTEAFF
TGCGCCAGCAGCTCGGGACAGGGGACCTTCTTAAACACTGAAGCTTTCTTT
>TRBD2|TRBJ2-7|TRBV2|-
CASGLVRGVRNEQYF
TGTGCCAGCGGACTGGTGCGGGGGGTAAGGAACGAGCAGTACTTC
>-|TRBJ2-1|TRBV6-4|-
CASSDGGASSYNEQFF
TGTGCCAGCAGTGACGGGGGGGCGAGCTCCTACAATGAGCAGTTCTTC
>-|TRBJ1-4|TRBV9|-
CASKGAGDEKLFF
TGTGCCAGCAAAGGGGCGGGGGATGAAAAACTGTTTTTT
>-|TRBJ2-7|TRBV6-4|-
CASSERAYEQYF
TGTGCCAGCAGTGAGAGAGCCTACGAGCAGTACTTC
>-|TRBJ1-5|TRBV6-1|-
CASSSWQGNQPQHF
TGTGCCAGCAGTTCTTGGCAGGGAAATCAGCCCCAGCATTTT
>-|TRBJ2-3|TRBV4-1|-
CASSQQGDTQYF
TGCGCCAGCAGCCAACAGGGAGATACGCAGTATTTT
>-|TRBJ1-1|TRBV19|-
CASSIMSTEAFF
TGTGCCAGTAGTATAATGAGCACTGAAGCTTTCTTT
>TRBD1|TRBJ1-6|TRBV6-1|once
CASSRQGGDNSPLHF
TGTGCCAGTAGCAGACAGGGGGGGGATAATTCACCCCTCCACTTT
>TRBD1|TRBJ2-7|TRBV13|-
CASSSGAGTGPYYEQYF
TGTGCCAGCAGCTCTGGGGCCGGGACAGGGCCCTACTACGAGCAGTACTTC
>TRBD2|TRBJ2-7|TRBV11-2|-
CASSFGLAGSYEQYF
TGTGCCAGCAGCTTCGGACTAGCGGGCTCCTACGAGCAGTACTTC
>TRBD1|TRBJ1-1|TRBV11-3|-
CASSLDVTGEAFF
TGTGCCAGCAGCTTAGACGTGACAGGGGAAGCTTTCTTT
>-|TRBJ2-5|TRBV9|-
CASSPPGGPQETQYF
TGTGCCAGCAGCCCCCCCGGGGGACCCCAAGAGACCCAGTACTTC
>-|TRBJ2-5|TRBV11-2|-
CAISERETQYF
TGTGCCATCTCCGAGAGGGAGACCCAGTACTTC
>TRBD2|TRBJ2-5|TRBV4-1|-
CASSPRLAGVETQYF
TGCGCCAGCAGCCCCCGACTAGCGGGGGTTGAGACCCAGTACTTC
>TRBD1|TRBJ1-1|TRBV6-6|-
CASSYSQGASTEAFF
TGTGCCAGCAGTTACTCCCAGGGGGCCAGCACTGAAGCTTTCTTT
>-|TRBJ1-5|TRBV4-1|-
CASSQDETPQPQHF
TGCGCCAGCAGCCAAGATGAGACACCCCAGCCCCAGCATTTT
>-|TRBJ1-4|TRBV5-1|-
CASSPGAGYDEKLFF
TGCGCCAGCAGCCCGGGAGCGGGGTACGATGAAAAACTGTTTTTT
>TRBD1|TRBJ2-7|TRBV5-1|-
CASSSTGTGNHEQYF
TGCGCCAGCAGCTCGACCGGGACAGGGAATCACGAGCAGTACTTC
>-|TRBJ2-3|TRBV2|once
CASQGDTQYF
TGTGCCAGCCAGGGAGATACGCAGTATTTT
>TRBD1|TRBJ1-2|TRBV19|-
CASETQGDGYTF
TGTGCCAGCGAGACACAGGGGGATGGCTACACCTTC
>-|TRBJ1-5|TRBV29-1|-
CSVAAGEDQPQHF
TGCAGCGTTGCAGCAGGCGAAGATCAGCCCCAGCATTTT
>-|TRBJ2-7|TRBV14|-
CASSQKEGLTYEQYF
TGTGCCAGCAGCCAGAAGGAAGGACTGACCTACGAGCAGTACTTC
>-|TRBJ2-1|TRBV19|-
CASRDTGAPYNEQFF
TGTGCCAGTAGGGATACGGGAGCCCCCTACAATGAGCAGTTCTTC
>-|TRBJ1-1|TRBV9|-
CASSVAVNTEAFF
TGTGCCAGCAGCGTAGCGGTGAACACTGAAGCTTTCTTT
>-|TRBJ1-2|TRBV11-2|-
CASSLASRDGYTF
TGTGCCAGCAGCTTAGCTTCTCGGGATGGCTACACCTTC
>-|TRBJ1-5|TRBV27|few
CASSPLGGGNQPQHF
TGTGCCAGCAGTCCCCTGGGGGGAGGGAATCAGCCCCAGCATTTT
>-|TRBJ1-2|TRBV6-1|-
CASSEKSGRMGRYGYTF
TGTGCCAGCAGTGAAAAATCAGGGCGGATGGGCCGATATGGCTACACCTTC
>-|TRBJ2-3|TRBV21-1|-
CASIPGTSGAQGETDTQYF
TGTGCCAGCATTCCCGGGACTAGCGGGGCCCAGGGGGAGACAGATACGCAGTATTTT
>-|TRBJ1-1|TRBV27|-
CASSPGEAVTTEAFF
TGTGCCAGCAGTCCGGGGGAGGCGGTGACCACTGAAGCTTTCTTT
>TRBD2|TRBJ2-7|TRBV13|once
CASRASGGDYEQYF
TGTGCCAGCAGGGCGAGCGGGGGAGACTACGAGCAGTACTTC
>-|TRBJ1-2|TRBV16|medium-sized
CASSRAGGYGYTF
TGTGCCAGCAGCCGGGCCGGGGGATATGGCTACACCTTC